This T cell receptor (beta chain) emerged from a study of immune evolution from preneoplasia to lung adenocarcinoma. Sequencing was performed with immunoSEQ multiplex PCR; in TCRdb, only in-frame clones are kept and a portion is missing. The sample gives about 4,000 clones, roughly 85% of which show up once; more than 4.5% is in the top ten. The CDR3 is 16 amino acids. V lost 5 bases to trimming and J lost 0 bases, with 15 bases between them. Germline values: CDR1 MNHEY, CDR2 SMNVEV (reference sequence). This chain links TRBV27 with TRBJ2-3; possible D gene TRBD2, 5 bases. Sequencing used FFPE minimally invasive lung adenocarcinoma tissue. The sequence was obtained from an older donor with lung adenocarcinoma. CDR3 coding DNA: TGTGCCAGCAGTGAGGAGGTCGGGGTGAGCACAGATACGCAGTATTTT. Translated: CASSEEVGVSTDTQYF.